This note documents a single TCR beta chain sequence. Germline V gene data show CDR1 as KGHSH and CDR2 as LQKENI. The ends lost 2 bases at V and 1 base at J; junction bases unmatched: 4. This CDR3 is 15 amino acids long. The data derive from a study of blood T cell repertoires in COVID-19. Study members were between about 18 and 100 years old and lived in 24 US regions. Some clones are missing from TCRdb's copy, which holds only in-frame ones; the method was immunoSEQ multiplex PCR. There are more than 250,000 clones in the sample; 85% to 90% occur only once, and about 9.4% lies in the top ten. The source is a woman under 30 who had recovered from COVID-19. The sample consisted of PBMCs or T cells enriched from blood (not recorded which). The chain employs TRBV18 and TRBJ1-1; TRBD1 matches at 7 bases. As DNA, the CDR3 is TGTGCCAGCTCACCAGTCGAGGGGGCGAACACTGAAGCTTTCTTT. Its protein product is CASSPVEGANTEAFF. The variable domain in full, completed from reference TRBV18 and TRBJ1-1, reads NAGVMQNPRHLVRRRGQEARLRCSPMKGHSHVYWYRQLPEEGLKFMVYLQKENIIDESGMPKERFSAEFPKEGPSILRIQQVVRGDSAAYFCASSPVEGANTEAFFGQGTRLTVV.